The 16 T cell receptor beta chains listed next were all sequenced from one sample in a study of cytomegalovirus exposure and HLA in healthy donors. Clones were sequenced by immunoSEQ multiplex PCR, and TCRdb holds only the in-frame ones, with some missing. The repertoire holds 230,000 or so clones, with 85% to 90% as singletons. The sequenced sample consisted of PBMCs. The receptors here all came from a woman in her late teens or twenties in good health and CMV-seronegative.

J is TRBJ2-3 and V is TRBV4-1; TRBD2 matches 9 bases. This CDR3 region has 18 residues. V gave up 1 base and J gave up 1 base; unmatched junction bases: 9. The germline CDR1 and CDR2 sequences are MGHRA and YSYEKL. In DNA form, the CDR3 reads TGCGCCAGCAGCCAAGGTCTAGCGGGGTTGCTGGGCACAGATACGCAGTATTTT. Amino acid sequence: CASSQGLAGLLGTDTQYF.

The J gene is TRBJ1-1, the V gene TRBV25-1; the match to TRBD1 covers 10 bases. The CDR3 consists of 13 residues. Germline CDR1 is MGHDK and CDR2 is SYGVNS. The ends lost 10 bases at V and 6 bases at J; junction bases unmatched: 8. The CDR3 here is CATSDRGFSEAFF. In DNA, the CDR3 is TGTGCCACCTCGGACAGGGGGTTTTCTGAAGCTTTCTTT.

CDR3 amino acids: CASSIVPGGNQPQHF. The CDR3 DNA is TGTGCCAGTAGTATAGTTCCGGGGGGTAATCAGCCCCAGCATTTT. This chain uses TRBV19 with TRBJ1-5, with D possibly matching TRBD1 (5 bases). V lost 1 base and J lost 4, with 11 bases in between. The CDR3 extends over 15 amino acids. Per the germline V gene, CDR1 is LNHDA and CDR2 is SQIVND (reference sequence).

This clone was picked up a small number of times. This chain links TRBV6-4 with TRBJ2-2; TRBD1 agrees at 8 bases. This CDR3 region has 15 residues. V lost 6 bases to trimming and J lost 5 bases; unmatched junction nucleotides: 8. Germline CDR1 reads MRHNA; CDR2 reads SNTAGT. As DNA, the CDR3 is TGTGCCAGCAGCGCCGGGACAGGAGCGACCGGGGAGCTGTTTTTT. It yields the protein CASSAGTGATGELFF.

Turning to this clone: Other DNA sequences in the sample encode the same CDR3. The chain has TRBV28 and TRBJ1-2; D not certain. Per the germline V gene, CDR1 is MDHEN and CDR2 is SYDVKM. There are 13 residues in the CDR3. Trimming removed 6 bases from V and 4 bases from J, with 12 bases in between. In nucleotides, the CDR3 is TGTGCCAGCAGCCCCGGAGGTGGCTATGGCTACACCTTC. As protein: CASSPGGGYGYTF.

The chain employs TRBV5-1 and TRBJ1-4; D unclear. V was trimmed by 0 bases and J by 0 bases, leaving 6 bases between them. The CDR3 has 15 residues. CDR1 and CDR2 from the germline V gene are SGHRS and YFSETQ. The CDR3 is CASSLGASTNEKLFF. CDR3 coding DNA: TGCGCCAGCAGCTTGGGGGCCTCAACTAATGAAAAACTGTTTTTT.

CDR3 protein: CASSFQAGRLAGELFF. The CDR3 DNA is TGTGCCAGCAGCTTTCAAGCGGGAAGGCTGGCCGGGGAGCTGTTTTTT. The chain combines TRBV7-9 with TRBJ2-2; TRBD2 matches at 7 bases. This CDR3 is built from 16 residues. V trimming: 3 bases; J trimming: 6 bases; junction bases outside the gene matches: 10. The V gene's germline CDR1 is SEHNR and CDR2 FQNEAQ (reference sequence).

This clone showed up just once. The CDR3 region has the DNA TGTGCCAGCAGTCCGGGATCCTCCTACAATGAGCAGTTCTTC. It is translated as CASSPGSSYNEQFF. The chain uses TRBV7-2 and TRBJ2-1; the D gene is possibly TRBD2 (5 bases). CDR1 SGHTA and CDR2 FQGNSA come from the germline V gene. The CDR3 loop spans 14 amino acids. V dropped 6 bases and J dropped 0 bases, with 9 bases sitting between them.

The chain recombines TRBV19 with TRBJ2-7; D is ambiguous. This CDR3 contains 14 residues. Trimming shortened V by 4 bases and J by 2 bases, and 12 bases separated the two germline ends. Per germline, CDR1 LNHDA and CDR2 SQIVND (reference sequence). The CDR3 DNA reads TGTGCCAGTAGTAGGGTCACAGACACCTACGAGCAGTACTTC. Protein product: CASSRVTDTYEQYF. Combining the CDR3 with reference TRBV19 and TRBJ2-7 gives the whole variable domain DGGITQSPKYLFRKEGQNVTLSCEQNLNHDAMYWYRQDPGQGLRLIYYSQIVNDFQKGDIAEGYSVSREKKESFPLTVTSAQKNPTAFYLCASSRVTDTYEQYFGPGTRLTVT.

This chain connects TRBV6-5 to TRBJ2-7; tentatively, D is TRBD1 (5 bases). V was trimmed by 6 bases and J by 2 bases, leaving 14 bases between them. Germline CDR1 reads MNHEY; CDR2 reads SVGAGI. The CDR3 extends over 14 amino acids. The CDR3 region has the DNA TGTGCCAGCAGCCATGACAGAGACCCCTACGAGCAGTACTTC. Protein product: CASSHDRDPYEQYF.

This chain joins TRBV20-1 and TRBJ1-1, with no clear D. The CDR3 runs 11 residues. The germline V gene encodes CDR1 DFQATT and CDR2 SNEGSKA (reference sequence). Deletions cut 3 bases from V and 8 bases from J, with 10 bases between. CDR3 bases: TGCAGTGCTAGTCGGGGTCGGGAAGCTTTCTTT. It is translated as CSASRGREAFF.

The chain is built from TRBV6-4 and TRBJ2-1; D might be TRBD1 (6 bases). CDR1 MRHNA and CDR2 SNTAGT come from the germline V gene. Trimming took off 4 bases at V and 0 bases at J, with 10 bases between the two ends. The length of the CDR3 is 15 residues. The CDR3 sequence: CASSVQGYSYNEQFF. The CDR3 DNA sequence: TGTGCCAGCAGTGTGCAGGGGTACTCCTACAATGAGCAGTTCTTC.

The gene calls are TRBV10-1 and TRBJ2-3, with TRBD2 identical over 7 bases. This CDR3 is 14 amino acids long. Germline lookup yields CDR1 WNHNN and CDR2 SYGVQD (reference sequence). V shed 6 bases, J shed 5 bases, and the junction held 8 bases outside the gene matches. The CDR3 DNA sequence: TGCGCCAGCAGGGGGCGGGAGCCGGTAGATACGCAGTATTTT. It codes for CASRGREPVDTQYF.

The rearrangement links TRBV7-9 to TRBJ2-2; maybe TRBD1 (5 bases). V lost 5 bases to trimming and J lost 7 bases, with 23 bases between them. This CDR3 contains 17 residues. Germline CDR1 reads SEHNR; CDR2 reads FQNEAQ (reference sequence). In DNA, the CDR3 is TGTGCCAGCAGCGCCTACGACAGTACAGCATGGGGCGGGGAGCTGTTTTTT. Translation gives CASSAYDSTAWGGELFF.

V usage is TRBV28 and J usage is TRBJ1-1, with 8 bases identical to TRBD1. Trimming took 4 bases from V and 7 from J; bases not matched to a gene: 8. Germline V lookup: CDR1 MDHEN, CDR2 SYDVKM. CDR3 size: 14 residues. This CDR3 reads CASSSQDREVEAFF. The DNA for the CDR3 is TGTGCCAGCAGTTCCCAGGACAGGGAGGTTGAAGCTTTCTTT.

This chain links TRBV10-1 with TRBJ2-7; 7 bases align to TRBD2. CDR3 length: 15 amino acids. The V segment lost 0 bases and the J segment 6 bases; nucleotides outside the gene matches: 8. The germline gives CDR1 WNHNN, CDR2 SYGVQD (reference sequence). The CDR3 sequence is CASSESGLGVGEQYF. The CDR3 DNA follows: TGCGCCAGCAGTGAGTCCGGACTAGGGGTTGGCGAGCAGTACTTC.